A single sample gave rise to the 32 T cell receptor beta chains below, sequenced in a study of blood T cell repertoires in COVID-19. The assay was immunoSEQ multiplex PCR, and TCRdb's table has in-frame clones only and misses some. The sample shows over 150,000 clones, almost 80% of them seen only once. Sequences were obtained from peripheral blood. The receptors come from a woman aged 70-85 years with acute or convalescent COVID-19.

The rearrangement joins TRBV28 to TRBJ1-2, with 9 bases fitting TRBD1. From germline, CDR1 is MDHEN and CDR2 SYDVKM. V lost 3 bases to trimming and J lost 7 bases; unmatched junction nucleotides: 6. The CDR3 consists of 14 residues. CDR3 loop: CASSLYRGPGGYTF. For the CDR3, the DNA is TGTGCCAGCAGTTTGTACAGGGGGCCAGGTGGCTACACCTTC.

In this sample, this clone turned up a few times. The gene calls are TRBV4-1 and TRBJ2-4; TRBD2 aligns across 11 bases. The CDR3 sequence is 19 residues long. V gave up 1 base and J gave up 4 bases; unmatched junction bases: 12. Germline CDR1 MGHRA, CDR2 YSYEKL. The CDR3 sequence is CASSQGLPIAGGIKNIQYF. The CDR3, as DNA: TGCGCCAGCAGCCAAGGGCTACCCATAGCGGGAGGGATAAAAAACATTCAGTACTTC.

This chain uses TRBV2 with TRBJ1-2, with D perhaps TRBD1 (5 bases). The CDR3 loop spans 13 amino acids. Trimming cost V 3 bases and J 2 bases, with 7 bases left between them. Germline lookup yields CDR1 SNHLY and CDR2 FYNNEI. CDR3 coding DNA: TGTGCCAGCAGTGAGACAGAGAACTATGGCTACACCTTC. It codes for CASSETENYGYTF.

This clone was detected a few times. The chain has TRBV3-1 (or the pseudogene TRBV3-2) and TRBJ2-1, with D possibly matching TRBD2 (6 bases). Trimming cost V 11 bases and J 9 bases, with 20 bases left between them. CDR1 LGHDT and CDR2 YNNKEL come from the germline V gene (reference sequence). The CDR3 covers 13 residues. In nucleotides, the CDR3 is TGTGCCGCGGGGCCTATAAGAGGGAGTGAGCAGTTCTTC. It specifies CAAGPIRGSEQFF.

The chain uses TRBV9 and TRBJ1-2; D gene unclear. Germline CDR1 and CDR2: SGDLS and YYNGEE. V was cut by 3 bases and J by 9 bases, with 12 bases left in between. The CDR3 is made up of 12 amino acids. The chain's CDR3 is CASSGIRGRYTF. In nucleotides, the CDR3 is TGTGCCAGCAGCGGAATCCGAGGCCGCTACACCTTC.

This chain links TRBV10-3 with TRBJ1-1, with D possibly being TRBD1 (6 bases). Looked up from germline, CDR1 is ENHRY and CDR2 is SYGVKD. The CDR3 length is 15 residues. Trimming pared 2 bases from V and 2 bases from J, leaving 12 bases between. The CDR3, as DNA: TGTGCCATCAGTGAGGTCACAGGGTTAAACACTGAAGCTTTCTTT. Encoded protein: CAISEVTGLNTEAFF.

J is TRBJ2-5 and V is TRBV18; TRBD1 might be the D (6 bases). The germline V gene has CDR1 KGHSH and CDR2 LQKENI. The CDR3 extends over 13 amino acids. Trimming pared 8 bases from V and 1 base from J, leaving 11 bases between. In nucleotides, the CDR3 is TGTGCCAGCACAGGGAATTTCCAAGAGACCCAGTACTTC. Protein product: CASTGNFQETQYF.

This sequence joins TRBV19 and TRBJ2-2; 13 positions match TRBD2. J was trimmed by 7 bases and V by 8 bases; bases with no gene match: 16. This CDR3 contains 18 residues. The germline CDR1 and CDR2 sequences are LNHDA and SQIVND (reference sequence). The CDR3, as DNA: TGTGCCAGTTTGCCCACCCTCGGAACTAGCGGGAGGGTCGGGGAGCTGTTTTTT. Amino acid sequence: CASLPTLGTSGRVGELFF.

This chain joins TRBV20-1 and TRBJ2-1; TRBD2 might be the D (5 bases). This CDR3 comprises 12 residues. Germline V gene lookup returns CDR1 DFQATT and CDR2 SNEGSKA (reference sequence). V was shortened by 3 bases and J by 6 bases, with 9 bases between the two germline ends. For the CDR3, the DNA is TGCAGTGCTAGTTCTAGCACCAATGAGCAGTTCTTC. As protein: CSASSSTNEQFF.

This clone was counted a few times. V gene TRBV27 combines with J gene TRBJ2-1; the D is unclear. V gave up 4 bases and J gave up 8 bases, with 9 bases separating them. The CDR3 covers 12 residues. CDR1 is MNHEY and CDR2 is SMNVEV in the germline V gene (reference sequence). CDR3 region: CASSSRHYEQFF. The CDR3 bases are TGTGCCAGCAGTTCCCGACATTATGAGCAGTTCTTC.

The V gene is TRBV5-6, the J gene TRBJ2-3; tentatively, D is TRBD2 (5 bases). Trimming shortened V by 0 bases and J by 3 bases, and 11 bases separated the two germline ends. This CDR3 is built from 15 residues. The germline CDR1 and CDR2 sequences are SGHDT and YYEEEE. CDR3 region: CASSLGERSTDTQYF. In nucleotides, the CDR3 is TGTGCCAGCAGCTTGGGGGAGAGGAGTACAGATACGCAGTATTTT.

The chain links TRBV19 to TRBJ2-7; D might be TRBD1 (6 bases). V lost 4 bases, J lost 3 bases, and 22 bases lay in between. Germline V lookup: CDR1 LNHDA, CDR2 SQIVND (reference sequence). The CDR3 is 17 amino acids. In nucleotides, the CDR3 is TGTGCCAGTAGTACCGTGGACAGTCCTGCTGGTCACTACGAGCAGTACTTC. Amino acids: CASSTVDSPAGHYEQYF.

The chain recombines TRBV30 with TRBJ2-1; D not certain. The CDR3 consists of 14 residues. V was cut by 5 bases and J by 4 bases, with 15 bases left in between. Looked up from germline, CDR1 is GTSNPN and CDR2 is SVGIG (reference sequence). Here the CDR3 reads CAWAVSRLYNEQFF. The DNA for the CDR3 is TGTGCCTGGGCCGTATCGCGCCTGTACAATGAGCAGTTCTTC.

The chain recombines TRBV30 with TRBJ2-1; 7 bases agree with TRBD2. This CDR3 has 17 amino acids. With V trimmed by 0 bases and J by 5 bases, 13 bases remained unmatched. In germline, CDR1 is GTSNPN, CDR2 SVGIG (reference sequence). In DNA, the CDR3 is TGTGCCTGGAGTGTACAAGCTAGCGGACGGTGGGACAATGAGCAGTTCTTC. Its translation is CAWSVQASGRWDNEQFF. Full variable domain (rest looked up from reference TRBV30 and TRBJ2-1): SQTIHQWPATLVQPVGSPLSLECTVEGTSNPNLYWYRQAAGRGLQLLFYSVGIGQISSEVPQNLSASRPQDRQFILSSKKLLLSDSGFYLCAWSVQASGRWDNEQFFGPGTRLTVL.

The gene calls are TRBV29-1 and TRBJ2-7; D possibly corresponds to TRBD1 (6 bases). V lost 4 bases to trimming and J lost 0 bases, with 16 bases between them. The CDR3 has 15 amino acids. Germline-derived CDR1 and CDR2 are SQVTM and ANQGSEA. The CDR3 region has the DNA TGCAGCGTTGTGCACAGACAGGTCTACTCCTACGAGCAGTACTTC. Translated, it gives CSVVHRQVYSYEQYF.

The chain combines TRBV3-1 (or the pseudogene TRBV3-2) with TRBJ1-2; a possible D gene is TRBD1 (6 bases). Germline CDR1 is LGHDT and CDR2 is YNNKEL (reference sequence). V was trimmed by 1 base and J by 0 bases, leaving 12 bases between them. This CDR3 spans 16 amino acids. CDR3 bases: TGTGCCAGCAGCCAAGCCGGGGCAGGGGCTAACTATGGCTACACCTTC. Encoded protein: CASSQAGAGANYGYTF.

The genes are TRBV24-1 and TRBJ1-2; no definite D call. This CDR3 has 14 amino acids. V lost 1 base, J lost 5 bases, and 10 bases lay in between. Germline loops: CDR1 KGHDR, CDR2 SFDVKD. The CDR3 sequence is CATSDFTLAYGYTF. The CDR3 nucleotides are TGTGCCACCAGTGATTTTACACTAGCTTATGGCTACACCTTC.

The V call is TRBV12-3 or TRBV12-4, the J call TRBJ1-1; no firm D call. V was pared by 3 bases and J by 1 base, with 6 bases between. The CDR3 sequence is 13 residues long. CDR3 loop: CASSLNRNTEAFF. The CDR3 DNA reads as TGTGCCAGCAGTTTGAATAGGAACACTGAAGCTTTCTTT.

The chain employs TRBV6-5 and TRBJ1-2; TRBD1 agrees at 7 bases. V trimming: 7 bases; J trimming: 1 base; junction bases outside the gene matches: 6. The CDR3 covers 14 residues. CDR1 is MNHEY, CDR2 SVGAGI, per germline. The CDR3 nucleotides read TGTGCCAGCACCCGGACAGGAGTTAACTATGGCTACACCTTC. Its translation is CASTRTGVNYGYTF.

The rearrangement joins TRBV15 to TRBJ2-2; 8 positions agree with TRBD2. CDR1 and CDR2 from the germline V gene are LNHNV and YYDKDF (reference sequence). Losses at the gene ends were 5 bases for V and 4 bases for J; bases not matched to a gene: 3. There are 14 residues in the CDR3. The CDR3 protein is CATSLTSGTGELFF. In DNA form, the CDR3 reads TGTGCCACCAGCTTAACTAGCGGCACCGGGGAGCTGTTTTTT.

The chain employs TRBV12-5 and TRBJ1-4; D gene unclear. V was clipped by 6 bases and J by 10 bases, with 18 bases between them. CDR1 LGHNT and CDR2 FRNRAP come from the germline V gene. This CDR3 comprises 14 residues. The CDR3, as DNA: TGTGCTAGTGGGACGACGGCCACGTCGGGAAAACTGTTTTTT. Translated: CASGTTATSGKLFF.

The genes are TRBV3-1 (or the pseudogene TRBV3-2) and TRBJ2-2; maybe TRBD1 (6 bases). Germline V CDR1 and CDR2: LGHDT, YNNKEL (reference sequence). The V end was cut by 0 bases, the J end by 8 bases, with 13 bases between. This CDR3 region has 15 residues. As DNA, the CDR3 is TGTGCCAGCAGCCAAGATCCAGGGGTAGGGGGGGAGCTGTTTTTT. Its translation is CASSQDPGVGGELFF.

As DNA, the CDR3 is TGTGCCAGCAGCCCGACCCTCGAGGCGGGTTTCGAGCAGTACTTC. Its protein product is CASSPTLEAGFEQYF. This rearrangement joins TRBV21-1 to TRBJ2-7; the table names TRBD2, a call not compared with the DNA. TRBV21-1 is a documented pseudogene. This CDR3 region has 15 residues.

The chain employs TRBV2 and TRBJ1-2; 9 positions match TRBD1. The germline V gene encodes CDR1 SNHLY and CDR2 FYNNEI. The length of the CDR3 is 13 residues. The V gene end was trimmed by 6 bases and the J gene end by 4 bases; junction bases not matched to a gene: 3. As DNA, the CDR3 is TGTGCCAGCAGGGGGACAGGGTTCTATGGCTACACCTTC. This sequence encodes CASRGTGFYGYTF.

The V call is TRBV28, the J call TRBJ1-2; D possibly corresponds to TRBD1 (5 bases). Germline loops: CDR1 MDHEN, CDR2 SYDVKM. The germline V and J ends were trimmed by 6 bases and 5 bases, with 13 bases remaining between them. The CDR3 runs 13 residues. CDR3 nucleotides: TGTGCCAGCAGGTTAGCGGGACTATATGGCTACACCTTC. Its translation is CASRLAGLYGYTF.

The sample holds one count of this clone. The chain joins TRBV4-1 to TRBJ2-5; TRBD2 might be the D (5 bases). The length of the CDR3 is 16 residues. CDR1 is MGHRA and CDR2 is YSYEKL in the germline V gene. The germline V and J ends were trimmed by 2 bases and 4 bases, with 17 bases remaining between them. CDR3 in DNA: TGCGCCAGCAGCCAATTAGCGATGGGATTTGGAGAGACCCAGTACTTC. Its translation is CASSQLAMGFGETQYF.

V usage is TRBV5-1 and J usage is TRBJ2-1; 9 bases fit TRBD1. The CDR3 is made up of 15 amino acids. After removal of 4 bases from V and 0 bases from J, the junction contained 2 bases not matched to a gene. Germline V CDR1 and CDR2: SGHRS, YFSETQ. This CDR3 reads CASSETGGSYNEQFF. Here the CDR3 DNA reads TGCGCCAGCAGCGAGACAGGGGGCTCCTACAATGAGCAGTTCTTC. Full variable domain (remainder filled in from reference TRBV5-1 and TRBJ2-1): KAGVTQTPRYLIKTRGQQVTLSCSPISGHRSVSWYQQTPGQGLQFLFEYFSETQRNKGNFPGRFSGRQFSNSRSEMNVSTLELGDSALYLCASSETGGSYNEQFFGPGTRLTVL.

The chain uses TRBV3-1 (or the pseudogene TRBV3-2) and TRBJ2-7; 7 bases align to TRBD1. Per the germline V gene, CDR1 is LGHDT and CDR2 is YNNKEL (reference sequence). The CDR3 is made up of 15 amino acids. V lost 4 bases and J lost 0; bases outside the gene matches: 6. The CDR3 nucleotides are TGTGCCAGCAGCCGATGGACAGGCCTCTCCTACGAGCAGTACTTC. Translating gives CASSRWTGLSYEQYF.

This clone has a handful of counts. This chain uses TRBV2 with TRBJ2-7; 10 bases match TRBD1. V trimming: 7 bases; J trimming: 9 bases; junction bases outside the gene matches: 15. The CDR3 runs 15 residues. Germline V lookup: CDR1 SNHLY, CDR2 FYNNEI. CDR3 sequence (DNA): TGTGCCAGCACCCCCATCCGGGACAGGGGCTCAGGGCAGTACTTC. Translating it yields CASTPIRDRGSGQYF.

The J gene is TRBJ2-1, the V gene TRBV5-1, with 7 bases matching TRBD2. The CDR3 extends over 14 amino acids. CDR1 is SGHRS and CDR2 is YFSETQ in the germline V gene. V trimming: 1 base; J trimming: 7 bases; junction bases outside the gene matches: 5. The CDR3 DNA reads TGCGCCAGCAGCTTGCTGGGGAGGGCTAATGAGCAGTTCTTC. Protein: CASSLLGRANEQFF.

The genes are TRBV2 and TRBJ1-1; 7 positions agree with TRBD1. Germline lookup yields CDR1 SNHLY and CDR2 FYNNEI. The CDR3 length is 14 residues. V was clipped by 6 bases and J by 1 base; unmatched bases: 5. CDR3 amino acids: CASSGQGGNTEAFF. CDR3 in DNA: TGTGCCAGCAGCGGGCAGGGGGGGAACACTGAAGCTTTCTTT.

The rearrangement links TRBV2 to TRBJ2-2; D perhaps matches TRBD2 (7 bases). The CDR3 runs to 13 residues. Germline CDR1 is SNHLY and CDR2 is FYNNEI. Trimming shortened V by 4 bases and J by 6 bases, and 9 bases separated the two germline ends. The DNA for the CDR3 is TGTGCCAGCAGTGTAGGGGGGGCCGGGGAGCTGTTTTTT. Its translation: CASSVGGAGELFF. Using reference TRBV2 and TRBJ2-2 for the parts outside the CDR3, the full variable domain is EPEVTQTPSHQVTQMGQEVILRCVPISNHLYFYWYRQILGQKVEFLVSFYNNEISEKSEIFDDQFSVERPDGSNFTLKIRSTKLEDSAMYFCASSVGGAGELFFGEGSRLTVL.